This passage covers 12 T cell receptor beta chains from one sample sequenced in a study of blood T cell repertoires in COVID-19. Using immunoSEQ multiplex PCR, the repertoire was profiled, and TCRdb retains in-frame clones only, with some absent. The sample lists tens of thousands of clones, approximately 79% occurring once. The sequenced sample was peripheral blood. These receptors originate from a human donor in a cohort sampled during active COVID-19.

The chain joins TRBV27 to TRBJ2-7; 11 nucleotides match TRBD2. The CDR3 has 15 residues. Germline CDR1 is MNHEY and CDR2 is SMNVEV (reference sequence). V was clipped by 6 bases and J by 2 bases; unmatched bases: 6. The CDR3 region has the DNA TGTGCCAGCAGCCCACCGGGACTAGCGGCCTACGAGCAGTACTTC. It encodes CASSPPGLAAYEQYF.

The rearrangement joins TRBV7-8 to TRBJ2-7; TRBD2 aligns across 8 bases. V gave up 1 base and J gave up 1 base; unmatched junction bases: 6. Germline V lookup: CDR1 SGHVS, CDR2 FQNEAQ. This CDR3 spans 16 amino acids. The CDR3 spells CASSLGVLAGSYEQYF. CDR3 sequence (DNA): TGTGCCAGCAGCTTAGGGGTTTTAGCGGGGTCCTACGAGCAGTACTTC.

This chain links TRBV21-1 with TRBJ2-1; TRBD2 is the table's D call and was not checked against the DNA. TRBV21-1 corresponds to a pseudogene. CDR3 size: 15 residues. In nucleotides, the CDR3 is TGTGCCAGCAGCCTAGGCCTAGAGACCTACAATGAGCAGTTCTTC. Translating it yields CASSLGLETYNEQFF.

This clone was detected only a few times. The chain combines TRBV28 with TRBJ2-7; D is unresolved. The CDR3 length is 12 residues. V was cut by 6 bases and J by 6 bases, with 12 bases left in between. The germline CDR1 and CDR2 sequences are MDHEN and SYDVKM. In DNA form, the CDR3 reads TGTGCCAGCAGGTCCGCCCCGGGCGAGCAGTACTTC. Translating gives CASRSAPGEQYF.

This chain's CDR3 is CASRRMAGRISYEQYF. The DNA of the CDR3 is TGTGCCAGCAGGAGGATGGCGGGACGCATCTCCTACGAGCAGTACTTC. This rearrangement joins TRBV27 to TRBJ2-7, with D possibly matching TRBD2 (6 bases). V gave up 6 bases and J gave up 0 bases, with 18 bases separating them. CDR1 is MNHEY, CDR2 SMNVEV, per germline (reference sequence). The CDR3 spans 16 residues.

This rearrangement joins TRBV28 to TRBJ2-7, with TRBD2 matching 8 bases. The germline V gene has CDR1 MDHEN and CDR2 SYDVKM. Trimming at V came to 2 bases and at J to 0 bases, leaving 0 bases not matched to a gene. This CDR3 is 14 amino acids long. The CDR3 DNA follows: TGTGCCAGCAGTTTAGCGGGGGGCTCCTACGAGCAGTACTTC. It yields the protein CASSLAGGSYEQYF.

In its sample, this clone was seen a few times. The chain joins TRBV4-2 to TRBJ1-2, with D possibly matching TRBD1 (5 bases). The length of the CDR3 is 14 residues. V was pared by 4 bases and J by 8 bases, with 17 bases between. CDR1 is LGHNA, CDR2 YNFKEQ, per germline. CDR3: CASSPPTGLVGYTF. The CDR3 nucleotides are TGTGCCAGCAGCCCCCCAACGGGACTAGTCGGCTACACCTTC.

V is TRBV6-5 and J is TRBJ1-1; 10 positions agree with TRBD1. In germline, CDR1 is MNHEY, CDR2 SVGAGI. V was pared by 9 bases and J by 12 bases, with 13 bases of the junction left unmatched. This CDR3 region has 13 residues. The CDR3 here is CASIGQGGLDTFF. The DNA for the CDR3 is TGTGCCAGTATCGGACAGGGGGGATTAGATACTTTCTTT.

This clone has just a few counts. The CDR3 nucleotides are TGTGCCAGCAGCGCCTTATCTTTAAGGCAGGGGGCGGGGTACGAGCAGTACTTC. Translated: CASSALSLRQGAGYEQYF. The chain has TRBV11-2 and TRBJ2-7; TRBD1 aligns across 8 bases. In germline, CDR1 is SGHAT, CDR2 FQNNGV. V was clipped by 5 bases and J by 4 bases; unmatched bases: 19. CDR3 size: 18 residues.

J is TRBJ2-3 and V is TRBV11-2; 8 bases match TRBD2. The junction had 11 bases not matched to a gene; V was cut back by 2 bases and J by 1 base. The germline V gene has CDR1 SGHAT and CDR2 FQNNGV. This CDR3 comprises 18 residues. CDR3 sequence (DNA): TGTGCCAGCAGCTTACAGGGCGGGGGAGCGGGAGGCACAGATACGCAGTATTTT. Translated: CASSLQGGGAGGTDTQYF.

The V gene is TRBV4-2, the J gene TRBJ2-5; perhaps TRBD2 as D (5 bases). V was trimmed by 0 bases and J by 4 bases, leaving 18 bases between them. The CDR3 covers 17 residues. Looked up from germline, CDR1 is LGHNA and CDR2 is YNFKEQ. CDR3 protein: CASSQEGSPDLGETQYF. In nucleotides, the CDR3 is TGTGCCAGCAGCCAAGAGGGGAGCCCTGACTTGGGAGAGACCCAGTACTTC.

The chain uses TRBV12-3 or TRBV12-4 and TRBJ1-1; D perhaps matches TRBD1 (6 bases). Between the trimmed V and J ends, which lost 6 bases and 5 bases, there was a span of 13 bases. CDR3 length: 13 residues. The CDR3 nucleotides are TGTGCCAGCAGGCACAGGGTTGGGACTGAAGCTTTCTTT. Protein: CASRHRVGTEAFF.